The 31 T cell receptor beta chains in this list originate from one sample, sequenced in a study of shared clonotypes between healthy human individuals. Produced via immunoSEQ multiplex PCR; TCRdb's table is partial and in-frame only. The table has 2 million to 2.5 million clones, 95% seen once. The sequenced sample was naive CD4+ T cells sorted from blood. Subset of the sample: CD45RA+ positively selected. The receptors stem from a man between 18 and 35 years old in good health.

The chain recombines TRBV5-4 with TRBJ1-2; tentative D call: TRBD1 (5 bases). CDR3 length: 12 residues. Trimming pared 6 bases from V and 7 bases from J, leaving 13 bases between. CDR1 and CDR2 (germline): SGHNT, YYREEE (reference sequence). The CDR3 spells CASTGDQRGYTF. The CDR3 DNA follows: TGTGCCAGCACCGGGGACCAGCGTGGCTACACCTTC.

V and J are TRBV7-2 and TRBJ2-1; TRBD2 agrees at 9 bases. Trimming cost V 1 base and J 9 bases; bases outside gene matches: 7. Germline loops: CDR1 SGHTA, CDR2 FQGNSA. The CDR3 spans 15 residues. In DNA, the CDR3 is TGTGCCAGCAGCTTAGTAGCGGGGGTCCTGGGTGAGCAGTTCTTC. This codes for CASSLVAGVLGEQFF.

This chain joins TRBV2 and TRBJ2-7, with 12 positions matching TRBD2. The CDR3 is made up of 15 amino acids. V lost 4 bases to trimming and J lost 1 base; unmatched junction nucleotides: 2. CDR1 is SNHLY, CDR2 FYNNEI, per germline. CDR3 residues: CASSGGLAGSYEQYF. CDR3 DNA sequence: TGTGCCAGCAGTGGAGGACTAGCGGGATCCTACGAGCAGTACTTC.

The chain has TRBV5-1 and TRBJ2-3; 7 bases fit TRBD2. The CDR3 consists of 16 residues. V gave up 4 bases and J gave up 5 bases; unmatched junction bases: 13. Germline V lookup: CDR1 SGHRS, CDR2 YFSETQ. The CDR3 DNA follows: TGCGCCAGCAGCCTCAGTTCCGGACTAGTTCGAGATACGCAGTATTTT. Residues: CASSLSSGLVRDTQYF.

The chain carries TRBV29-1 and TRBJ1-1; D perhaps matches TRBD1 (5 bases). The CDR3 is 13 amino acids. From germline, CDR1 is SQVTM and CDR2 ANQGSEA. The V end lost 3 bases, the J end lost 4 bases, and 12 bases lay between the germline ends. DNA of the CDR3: TGCAGCGTTGACGTCGGGGGGGGCACTGAAGCTTTCTTT. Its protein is CSVDVGGGTEAFF.

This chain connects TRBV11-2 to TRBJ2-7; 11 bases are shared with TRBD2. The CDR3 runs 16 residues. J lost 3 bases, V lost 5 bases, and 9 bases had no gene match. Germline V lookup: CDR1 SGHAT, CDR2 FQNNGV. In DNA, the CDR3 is TGTGCCAGCAGCCACGCCCAAACTAGCGGGAGCTACGAGCAGTACTTC. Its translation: CASSHAQTSGSYEQYF.

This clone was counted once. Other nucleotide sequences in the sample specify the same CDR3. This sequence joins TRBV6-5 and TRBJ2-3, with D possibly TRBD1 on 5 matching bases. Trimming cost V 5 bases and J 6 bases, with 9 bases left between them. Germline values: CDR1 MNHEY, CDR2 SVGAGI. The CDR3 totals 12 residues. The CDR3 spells CASSQDTDTQYF. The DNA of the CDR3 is TGTGCCAGCAGTCAGGACACTGATACGCAGTATTTT.

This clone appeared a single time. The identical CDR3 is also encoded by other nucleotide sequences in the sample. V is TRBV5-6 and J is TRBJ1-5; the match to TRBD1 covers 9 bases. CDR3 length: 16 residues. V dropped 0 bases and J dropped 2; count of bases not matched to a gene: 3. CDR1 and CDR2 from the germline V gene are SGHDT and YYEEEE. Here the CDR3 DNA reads TGTGCCAGCAGCTTGGACAGGGGGCTCGGCAATCAGCCCCAGCATTTT. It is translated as CASSLDRGLGNQPQHF.

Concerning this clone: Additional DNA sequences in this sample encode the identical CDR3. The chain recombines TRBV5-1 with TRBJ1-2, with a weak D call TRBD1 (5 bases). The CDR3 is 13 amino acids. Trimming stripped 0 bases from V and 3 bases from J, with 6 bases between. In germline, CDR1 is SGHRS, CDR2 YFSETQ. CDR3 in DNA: TGCGCCAGCAGCTTGGCGGGGGACTATGGCTACACCTTC. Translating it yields CASSLAGDYGYTF. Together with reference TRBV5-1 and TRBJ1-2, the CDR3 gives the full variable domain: KAGVTQTPRYLIKTRGQQVTLSCSPISGHRSVSWYQQTPGQGLQFLFEYFSETQRNKGNFPGRFSGRQFSNSRSEMNVSTLELGDSALYLCASSLAGDYGYTFGSGTRLTVV.

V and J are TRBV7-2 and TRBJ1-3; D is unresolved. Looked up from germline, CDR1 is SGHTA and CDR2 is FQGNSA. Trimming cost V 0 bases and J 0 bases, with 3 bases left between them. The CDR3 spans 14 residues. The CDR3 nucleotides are TGTGCCAGCAGCTTAGCGCGCTCTGGAAACACCATATATTTT. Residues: CASSLARSGNTIYF.

The CDR3 protein is CASRMGTGWFYYTF. The CDR3 coding sequence is TGTGCCAGCAGGATGGGGACAGGGTGGTTTTACTACACCTTC. The rearrangement links TRBV5-6 to TRBJ1-2, with 9 bases that match TRBD1. The V segment lost 5 bases and the J segment 10 bases; nucleotides outside the gene matches: 12. The CDR3 extends over 14 amino acids. Germline CDR1 and CDR2: SGHDT and YYEEEE.

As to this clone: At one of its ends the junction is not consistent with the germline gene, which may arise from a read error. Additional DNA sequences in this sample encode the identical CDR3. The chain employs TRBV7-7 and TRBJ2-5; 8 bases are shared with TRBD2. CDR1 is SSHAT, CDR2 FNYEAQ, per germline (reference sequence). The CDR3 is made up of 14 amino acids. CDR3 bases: TGTGCTAGCAGCTTAGCGGGGACCCTAGAGACCCAGTACTTC. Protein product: CASSLAGTLETQYF.

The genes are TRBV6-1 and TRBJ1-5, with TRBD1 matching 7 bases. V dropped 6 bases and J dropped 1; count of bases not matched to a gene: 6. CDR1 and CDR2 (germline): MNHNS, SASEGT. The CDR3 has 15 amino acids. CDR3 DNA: TGTGCCAGCAGAACGACAGGGCTCAGCAATCAGCCCCAGCATTTT. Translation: CASRTTGLSNQPQHF.

CDR3 sequence (DNA): TGTGCCAGCAGTGTACAGGTCAATCAGCCCCAGCATTTT. This gives the protein CASSVQVNQPQHF. The rearrangement uses TRBV6-6 and TRBJ1-5; D may be TRBD1 (5 bases). The germline CDR1 and CDR2 sequences are MNHNY and SVGAGI (reference sequence). Trimming stripped 5 bases from V and 3 bases from J, with 8 bases between. The CDR3 totals 13 residues.

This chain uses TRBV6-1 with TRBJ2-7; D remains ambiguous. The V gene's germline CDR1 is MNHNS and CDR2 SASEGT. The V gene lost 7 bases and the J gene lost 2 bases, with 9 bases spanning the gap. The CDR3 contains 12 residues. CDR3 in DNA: TGTGCCAGCAAAGCCAAGGCCTACGAGCAGTACTTC. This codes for CASKAKAYEQYF.

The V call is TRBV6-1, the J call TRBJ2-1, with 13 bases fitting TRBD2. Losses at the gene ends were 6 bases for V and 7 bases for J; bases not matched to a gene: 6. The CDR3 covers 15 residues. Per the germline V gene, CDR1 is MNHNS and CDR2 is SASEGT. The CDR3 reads CASSSGLAGANEQFF. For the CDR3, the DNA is TGTGCCAGCAGCTCAGGACTAGCGGGGGCGAATGAGCAGTTCTTC.

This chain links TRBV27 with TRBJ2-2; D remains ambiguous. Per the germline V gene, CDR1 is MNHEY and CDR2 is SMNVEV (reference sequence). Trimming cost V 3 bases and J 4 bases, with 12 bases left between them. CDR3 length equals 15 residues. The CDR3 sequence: CASSLAAGVTGELFF. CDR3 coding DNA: TGTGCCAGCAGTTTGGCGGCAGGAGTCACCGGGGAGCTGTTTTTT.

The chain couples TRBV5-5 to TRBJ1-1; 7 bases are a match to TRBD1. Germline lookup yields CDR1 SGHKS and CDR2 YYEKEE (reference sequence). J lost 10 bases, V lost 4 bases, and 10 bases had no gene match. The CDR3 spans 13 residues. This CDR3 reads CASSPTGSYVAFF. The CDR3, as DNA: TGTGCCAGCAGCCCGACAGGGTCCTATGTAGCTTTCTTT.

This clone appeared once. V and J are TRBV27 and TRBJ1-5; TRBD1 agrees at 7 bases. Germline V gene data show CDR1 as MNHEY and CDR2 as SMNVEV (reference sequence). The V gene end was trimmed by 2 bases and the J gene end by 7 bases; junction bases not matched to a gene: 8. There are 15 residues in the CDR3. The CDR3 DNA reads TGTGCCAGCAGTTTACCGACAGGGAGTGGACAGCCCCAGCATTTT. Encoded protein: CASSLPTGSGQPQHF.

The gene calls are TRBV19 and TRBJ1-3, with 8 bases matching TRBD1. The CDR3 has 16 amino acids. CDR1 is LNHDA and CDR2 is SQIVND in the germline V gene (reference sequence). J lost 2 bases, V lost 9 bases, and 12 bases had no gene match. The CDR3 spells CASRSSSQGAGNTIYF. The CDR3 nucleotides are TGTGCCAGCCGTAGTAGCTCACAGGGGGCTGGAAACACCATATATTTT.

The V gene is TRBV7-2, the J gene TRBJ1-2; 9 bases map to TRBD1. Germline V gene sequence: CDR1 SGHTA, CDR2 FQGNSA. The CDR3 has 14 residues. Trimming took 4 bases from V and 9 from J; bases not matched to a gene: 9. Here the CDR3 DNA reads TGTGCCAGCAGCTCTACCGGGACAGGGTATCGCTACACCTTC. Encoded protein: CASSSTGTGYRYTF. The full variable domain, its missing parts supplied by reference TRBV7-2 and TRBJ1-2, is GAGVSQSPSNKVTEKGKDVELRCDPISGHTALYWYRQSLGQGLEFLIYFQGNSAPDKSGLPSDRFSAERTGGSVSTLTIQRTQQEDSAVYLCASSSTGTGYRYTFGSGTRLTVV.

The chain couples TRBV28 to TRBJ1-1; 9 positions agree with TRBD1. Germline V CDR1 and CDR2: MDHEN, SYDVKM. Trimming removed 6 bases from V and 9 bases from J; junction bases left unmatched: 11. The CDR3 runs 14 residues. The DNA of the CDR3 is TGTGCCAGCAGCCTCACAGGGGGCGCTGAAAAAGCTTTCTTT. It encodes CASSLTGGAEKAFF.

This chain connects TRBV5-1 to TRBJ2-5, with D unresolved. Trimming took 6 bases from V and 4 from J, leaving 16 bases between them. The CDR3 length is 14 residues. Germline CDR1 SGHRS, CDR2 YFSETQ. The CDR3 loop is CASTKAVGGETQYF. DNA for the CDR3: TGCGCCAGCACCAAGGCGGTTGGCGGAGAGACCCAGTACTTC.

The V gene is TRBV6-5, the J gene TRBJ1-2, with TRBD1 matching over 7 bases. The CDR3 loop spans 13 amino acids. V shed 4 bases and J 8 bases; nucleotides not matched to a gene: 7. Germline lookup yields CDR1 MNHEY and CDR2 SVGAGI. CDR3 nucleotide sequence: TGTGCCAGCAGTTTACAGGGGTTTGGCGGCTACACCTTC. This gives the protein CASSLQGFGGYTF.

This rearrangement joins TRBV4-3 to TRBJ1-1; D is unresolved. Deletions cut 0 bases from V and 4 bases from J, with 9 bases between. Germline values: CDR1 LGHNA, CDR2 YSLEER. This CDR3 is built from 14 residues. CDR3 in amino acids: CASSQEGGPTEAFF. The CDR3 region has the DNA TGCGCCAGCAGCCAAGAAGGAGGGCCCACTGAAGCTTTCTTT.

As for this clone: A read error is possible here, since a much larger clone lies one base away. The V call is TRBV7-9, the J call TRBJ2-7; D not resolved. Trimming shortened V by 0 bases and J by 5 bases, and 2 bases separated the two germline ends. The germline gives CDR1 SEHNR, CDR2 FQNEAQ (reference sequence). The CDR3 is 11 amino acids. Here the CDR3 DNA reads TGTGCCAGCAGCTTAGCCCACGAGCAGTACTTC. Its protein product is CASSLAHEQYF.

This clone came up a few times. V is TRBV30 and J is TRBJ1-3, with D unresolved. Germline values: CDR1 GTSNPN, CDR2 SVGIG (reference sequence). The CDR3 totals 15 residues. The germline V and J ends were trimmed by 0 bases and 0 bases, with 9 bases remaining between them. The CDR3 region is CAWSVLGFSGNTIYF. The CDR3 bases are TGTGCCTGGAGTGTACTAGGGTTCTCTGGAAACACCATATATTTT.

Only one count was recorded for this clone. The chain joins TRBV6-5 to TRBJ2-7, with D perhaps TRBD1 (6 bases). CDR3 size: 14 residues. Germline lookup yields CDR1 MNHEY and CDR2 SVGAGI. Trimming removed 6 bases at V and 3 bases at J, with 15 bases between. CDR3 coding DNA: TGTGCCAGCAGACCAACGCTAGGGGGCTACGAGCAGTACTTC. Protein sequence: CASRPTLGGYEQYF.

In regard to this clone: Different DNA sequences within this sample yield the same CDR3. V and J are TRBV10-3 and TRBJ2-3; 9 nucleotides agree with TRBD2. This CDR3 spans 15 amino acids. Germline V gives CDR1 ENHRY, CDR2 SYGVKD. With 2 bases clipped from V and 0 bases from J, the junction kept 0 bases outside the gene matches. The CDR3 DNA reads TGTGCCATCAGTGAGACTAGCGGGAGCACAGATACGCAGTATTTT. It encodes CAISETSGSTDTQYF.

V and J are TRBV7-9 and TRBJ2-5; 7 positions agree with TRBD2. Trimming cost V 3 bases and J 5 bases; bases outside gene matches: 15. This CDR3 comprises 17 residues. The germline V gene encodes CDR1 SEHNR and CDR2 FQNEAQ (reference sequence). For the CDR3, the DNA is TGTGCCAGCAGCTTTGGGCGGGAGTTCCTTAGGGAGGAGACCCAGTACTTC. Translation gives CASSFGREFLREETQYF.

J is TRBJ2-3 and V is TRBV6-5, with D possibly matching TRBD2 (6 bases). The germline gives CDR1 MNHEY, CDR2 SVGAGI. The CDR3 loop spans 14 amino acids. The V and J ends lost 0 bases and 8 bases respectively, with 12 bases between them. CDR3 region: CASSYSGRRGTQYF. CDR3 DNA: TGTGCCAGCAGTTACTCCGGTAGGAGGGGTACGCAGTATTTT.